Listed here is a single T cell receptor beta chain. The sample originates from a study of T cell changes during pregnancy in multiple sclerosis. The CDR3 runs 10 residues. Germline V gene sequence: CDR1 LNHDA, CDR2 SQIVND (reference sequence). V lost 8 bases to trimming and J lost 6 bases, with 7 bases between them. This table comes from immunoSEQ multiplex PCR, and its TCRdb copy is limited to in-frame clones, with some not included. Found here are tens of thousands of clones, almost 95% of them singletons; the top ten hold around 2%. The material was peripheral blood, obtained in the third trimester of pregnancy. The sequence derives from a female donor in good health, enrolled as a control in a pregnancy study. V and J are TRBV19 and TRBJ1-2; D remains ambiguous. CDR3 protein: CASRSDGYTF. Here the CDR3 DNA reads TGTGCCAGTCGATCGGATGGCTACACCTTC.